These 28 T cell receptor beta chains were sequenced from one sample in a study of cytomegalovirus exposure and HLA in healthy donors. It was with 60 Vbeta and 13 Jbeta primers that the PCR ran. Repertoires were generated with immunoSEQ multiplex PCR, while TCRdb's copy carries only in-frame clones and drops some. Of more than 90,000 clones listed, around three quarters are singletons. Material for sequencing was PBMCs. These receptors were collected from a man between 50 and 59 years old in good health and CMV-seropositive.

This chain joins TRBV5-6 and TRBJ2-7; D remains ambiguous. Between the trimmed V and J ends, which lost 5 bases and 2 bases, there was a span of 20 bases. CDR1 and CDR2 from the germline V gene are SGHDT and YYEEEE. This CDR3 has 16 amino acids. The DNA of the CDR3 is TGTGCCAGCAGTCGAGCCCCGGGTCACCAAACCTACGAGCAGTACTTC. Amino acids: CASSRAPGHQTYEQYF.

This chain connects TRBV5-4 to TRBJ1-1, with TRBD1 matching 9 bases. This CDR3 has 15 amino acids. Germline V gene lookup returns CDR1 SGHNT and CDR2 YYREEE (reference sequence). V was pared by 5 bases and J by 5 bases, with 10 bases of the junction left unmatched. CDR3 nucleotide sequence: TGTGCCAGCAGAAACCCGGACAGGGGTGGGACTGAAGCTTTCTTT. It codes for CASRNPDRGGTEAFF. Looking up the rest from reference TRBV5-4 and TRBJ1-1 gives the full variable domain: ETGVTQSPTHLIKTRGQQVTLRCSSQSGHNTVSWYQQALGQGPQFIFQYYREEENGRGNFPPRFSGLQFPNYSSELNVNALELDDSALYLCASRNPDRGGTEAFFGQGTRLTVV.

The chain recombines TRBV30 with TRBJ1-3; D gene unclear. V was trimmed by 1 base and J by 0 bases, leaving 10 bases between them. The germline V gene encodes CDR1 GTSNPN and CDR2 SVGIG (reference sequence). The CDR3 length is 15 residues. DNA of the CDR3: TGTGCCTGGAGTGGGGAGGCGAGCTCTGGAAACACCATATATTTT. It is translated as CAWSGEASSGNTIYF. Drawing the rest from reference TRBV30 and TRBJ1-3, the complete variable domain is SQTIHQWPATLVQPVGSPLSLECTVEGTSNPNLYWYRQAAGRGLQLLFYSVGIGQISSEVPQNLSASRPQDRQFILSSKKLLLSDSGFYLCAWSGEASSGNTIYFGEGSWLTVV.

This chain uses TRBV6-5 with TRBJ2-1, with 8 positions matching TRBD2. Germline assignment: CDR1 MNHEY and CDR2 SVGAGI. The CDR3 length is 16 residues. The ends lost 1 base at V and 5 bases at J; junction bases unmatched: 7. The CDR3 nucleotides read TGTGCCAGCAGTTACTACACACCGCGGGGGGACAATGAGCAGTTCTTC. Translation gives CASSYYTPRGDNEQFF.

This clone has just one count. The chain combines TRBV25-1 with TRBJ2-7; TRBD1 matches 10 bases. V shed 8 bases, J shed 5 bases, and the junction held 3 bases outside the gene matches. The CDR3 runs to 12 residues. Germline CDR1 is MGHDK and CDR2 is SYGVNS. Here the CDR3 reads CASGTGVDEQYF. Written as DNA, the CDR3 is TGTGCCAGCGGGACAGGGGTCGACGAGCAGTACTTC.

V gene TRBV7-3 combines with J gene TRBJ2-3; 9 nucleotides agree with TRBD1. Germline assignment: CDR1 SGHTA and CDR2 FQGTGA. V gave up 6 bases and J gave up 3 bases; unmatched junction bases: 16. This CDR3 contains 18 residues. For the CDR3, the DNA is TGTGCCAGCAGTGCGGGCCCTACCGCGACAGGGGGTACAGATACGCAGTATTTT. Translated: CASSAGPTATGGTDTQYF.

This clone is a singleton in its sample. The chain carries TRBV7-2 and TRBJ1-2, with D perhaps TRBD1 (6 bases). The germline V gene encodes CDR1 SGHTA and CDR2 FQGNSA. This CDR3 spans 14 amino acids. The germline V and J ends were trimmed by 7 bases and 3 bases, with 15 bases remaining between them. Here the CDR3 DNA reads TGTGCCAGCACCCCCATGGGGGCTGACTATGGCTACACCTTC. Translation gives CASTPMGADYGYTF.

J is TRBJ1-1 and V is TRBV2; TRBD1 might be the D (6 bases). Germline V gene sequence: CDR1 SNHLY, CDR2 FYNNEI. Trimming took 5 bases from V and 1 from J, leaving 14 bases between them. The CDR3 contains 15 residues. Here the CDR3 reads CASSLQGNENTEAFF. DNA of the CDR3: TGTGCCAGCAGTTTACAGGGCAATGAGAACACTGAAGCTTTCTTT.

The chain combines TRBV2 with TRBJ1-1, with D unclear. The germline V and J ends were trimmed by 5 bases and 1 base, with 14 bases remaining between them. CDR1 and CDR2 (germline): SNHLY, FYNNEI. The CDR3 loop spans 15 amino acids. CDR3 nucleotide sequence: TGTGCCAGCAGTCCCCGAGAGGTTGCGAACACTGAAGCTTTCTTT. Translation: CASSPREVANTEAFF.

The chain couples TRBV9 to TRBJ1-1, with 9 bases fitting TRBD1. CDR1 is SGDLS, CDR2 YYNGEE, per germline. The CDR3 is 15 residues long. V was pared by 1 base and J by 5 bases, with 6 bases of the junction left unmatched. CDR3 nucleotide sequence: TGTGCCAGCAGCGTATTGGGACAGGGCAGGACTGAAGCTTTCTTT. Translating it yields CASSVLGQGRTEAFF. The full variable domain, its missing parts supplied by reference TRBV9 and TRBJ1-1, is DSGVTQTPKHLITATGQRVTLRCSPRSGDLSVYWYQQSLDQGLQFLIQYYNGEERAKGNILERFSAQQFPDLHSELNLSSLELGDSALYFCASSVLGQGRTEAFFGQGTRLTVV.

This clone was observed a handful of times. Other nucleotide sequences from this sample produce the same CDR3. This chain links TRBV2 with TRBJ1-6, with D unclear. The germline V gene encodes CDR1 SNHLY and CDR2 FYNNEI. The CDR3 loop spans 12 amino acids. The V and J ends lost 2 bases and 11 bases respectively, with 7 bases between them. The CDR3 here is CASSEPPAPLHF. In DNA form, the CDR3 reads TGTGCCAGCAGTGAACCCCCAGCACCCCTCCACTTT.

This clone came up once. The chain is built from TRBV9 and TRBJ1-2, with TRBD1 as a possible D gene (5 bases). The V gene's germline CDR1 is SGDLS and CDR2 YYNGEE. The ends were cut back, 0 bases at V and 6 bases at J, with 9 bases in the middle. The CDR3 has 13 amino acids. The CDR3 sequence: CASSVATGDGYTF. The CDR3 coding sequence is TGTGCCAGCAGCGTAGCTACGGGGGATGGCTACACCTTC. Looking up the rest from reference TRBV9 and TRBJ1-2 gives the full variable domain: DSGVTQTPKHLITATGQRVTLRCSPRSGDLSVYWYQQSLDQGLQFLIQYYNGEERAKGNILERFSAQQFPDLHSELNLSSLELGDSALYFCASSVATGDGYTFGSGTRLTVV.

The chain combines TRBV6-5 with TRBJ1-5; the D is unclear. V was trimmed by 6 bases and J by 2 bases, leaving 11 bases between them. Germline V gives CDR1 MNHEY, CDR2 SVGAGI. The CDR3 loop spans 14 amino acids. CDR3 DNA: TGTGCCAGCAGCGTTGATAGAGGCAATCAGCCCCAGCATTTT. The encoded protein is CASSVDRGNQPQHF.

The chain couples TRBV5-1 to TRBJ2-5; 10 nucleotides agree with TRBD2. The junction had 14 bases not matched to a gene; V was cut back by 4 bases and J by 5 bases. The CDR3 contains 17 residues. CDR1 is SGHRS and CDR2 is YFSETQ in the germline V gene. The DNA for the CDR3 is TGCGCCAGCAGCAAGCTAGCGGGAGTTGCTAAAGTGGAGACCCAGTACTTC. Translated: CASSKLAGVAKVETQYF.

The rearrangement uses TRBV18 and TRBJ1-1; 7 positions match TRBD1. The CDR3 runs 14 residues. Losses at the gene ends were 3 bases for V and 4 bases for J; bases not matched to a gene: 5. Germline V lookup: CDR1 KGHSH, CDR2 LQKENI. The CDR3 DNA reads TGTGCCAGCTCACCTCCGGGACAGTTCACTGAAGCTTTCTTT. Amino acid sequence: CASSPPGQFTEAFF.

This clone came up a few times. In DNA form, the CDR3 reads TGTGCCAGCAGCTTTCGCATAGCCGGGGATACGCAGTATTTT. Its protein product is CASSFRIAGDTQYF. The chain joins TRBV7-9 to TRBJ2-3; D call uncertain. Trimming left V 3 bases short and J 6 bases short, with 13 bases between. The CDR3 extends over 14 amino acids. From germline, CDR1 is SEHNR and CDR2 FQNEAQ (reference sequence).

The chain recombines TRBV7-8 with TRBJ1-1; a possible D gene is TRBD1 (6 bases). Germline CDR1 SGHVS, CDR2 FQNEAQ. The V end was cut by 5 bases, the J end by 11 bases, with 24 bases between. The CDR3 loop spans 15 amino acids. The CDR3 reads CASSPGGQGVWNAFF. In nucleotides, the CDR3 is TGTGCCAGCAGCCCCGGGGGGCAGGGAGTTTGGAATGCTTTCTTT.

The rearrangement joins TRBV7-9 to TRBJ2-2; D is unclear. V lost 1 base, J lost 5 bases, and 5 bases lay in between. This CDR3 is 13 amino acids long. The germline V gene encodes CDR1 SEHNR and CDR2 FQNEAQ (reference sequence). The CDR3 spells CASSLGRTGELFF. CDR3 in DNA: TGTGCCAGCAGCTTAGGGAGAACCGGGGAGCTGTTTTTT.

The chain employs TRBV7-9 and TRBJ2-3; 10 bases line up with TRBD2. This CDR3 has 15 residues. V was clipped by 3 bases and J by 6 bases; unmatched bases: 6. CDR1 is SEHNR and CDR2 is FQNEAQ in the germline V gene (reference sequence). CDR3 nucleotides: TGTGCCAGCAGCTTGAGGAGTAGCGGGAGGGATACGCAGTATTTT. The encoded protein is CASSLRSSGRDTQYF.

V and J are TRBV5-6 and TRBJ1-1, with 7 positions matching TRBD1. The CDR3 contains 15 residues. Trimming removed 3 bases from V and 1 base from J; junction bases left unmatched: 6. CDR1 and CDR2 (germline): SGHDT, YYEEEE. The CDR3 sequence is CASSSKTGANTEAFF. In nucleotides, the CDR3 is TGTGCCAGCAGCTCGAAAACAGGGGCGAACACTGAAGCTTTCTTT. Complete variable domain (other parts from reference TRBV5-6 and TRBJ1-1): DAGVTQSPTHLIKTRGQQVTLRCSPKSGHDTVSWYQQALGQGPQFIFQYYEEEERQRGNFPDRFSGHQFPNYSSELNVNALLLGDSALYLCASSSKTGANTEAFFGQGTRLTVV.

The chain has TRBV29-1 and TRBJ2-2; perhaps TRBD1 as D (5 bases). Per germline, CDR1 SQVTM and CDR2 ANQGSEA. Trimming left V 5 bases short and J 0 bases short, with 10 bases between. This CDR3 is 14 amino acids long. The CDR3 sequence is CSVRDSSNTGELFF. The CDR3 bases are TGCAGCGTTAGAGACAGTTCGAACACCGGGGAGCTGTTTTTT.

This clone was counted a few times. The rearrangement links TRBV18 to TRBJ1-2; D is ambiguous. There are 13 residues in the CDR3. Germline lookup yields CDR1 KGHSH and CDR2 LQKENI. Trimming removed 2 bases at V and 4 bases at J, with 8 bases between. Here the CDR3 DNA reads TGTGCCAGCTCACCAACAGACGGCTATGGCTACACCTTC. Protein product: CASSPTDGYGYTF. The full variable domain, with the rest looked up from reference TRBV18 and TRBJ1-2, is NAGVMQNPRHLVRRRGQEARLRCSPMKGHSHVYWYRQLPEEGLKFMVYLQKENIIDESGMPKERFSAEFPKEGPSILRIQQVVRGDSAAYFCASSPTDGYGYTFGSGTRLTVV.

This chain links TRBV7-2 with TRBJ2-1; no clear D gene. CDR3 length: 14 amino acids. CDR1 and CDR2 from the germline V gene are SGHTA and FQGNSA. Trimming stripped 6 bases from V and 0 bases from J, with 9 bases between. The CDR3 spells CASSGQSSYNEQFF. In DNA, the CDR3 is TGTGCCAGCAGTGGGCAGAGCTCCTACAATGAGCAGTTCTTC.

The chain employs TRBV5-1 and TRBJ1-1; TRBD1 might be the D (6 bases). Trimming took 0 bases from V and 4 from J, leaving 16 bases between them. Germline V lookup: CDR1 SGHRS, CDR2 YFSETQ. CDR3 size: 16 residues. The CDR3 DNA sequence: TGCGCCAGCAGCTTGGAGCCCGGGACATGGGGCACTGAAGCTTTCTTT. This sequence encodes CASSLEPGTWGTEAFF.

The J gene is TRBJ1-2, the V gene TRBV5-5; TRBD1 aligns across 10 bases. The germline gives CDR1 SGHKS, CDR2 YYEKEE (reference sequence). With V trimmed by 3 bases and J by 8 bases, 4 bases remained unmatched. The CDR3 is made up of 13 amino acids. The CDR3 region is CASSSGTGDGYTF. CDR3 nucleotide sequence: TGTGCCAGCAGCTCCGGGACAGGGGACGGCTACACCTTC.

The CDR3 sequence is CASSQVGRLGGVNTIYF. The CDR3, as DNA: TGCGCCAGCAGCCAAGTTGGACGGTTGGGGGGTGTGAACACCATATATTTT. The rearrangement uses TRBV4-1 and TRBJ1-3, with D possibly being TRBD1 (5 bases). Germline lookup yields CDR1 MGHRA and CDR2 YSYEKL. The CDR3 contains 17 residues. V lost 1 base, J lost 7 bases, and 20 bases lay in between.

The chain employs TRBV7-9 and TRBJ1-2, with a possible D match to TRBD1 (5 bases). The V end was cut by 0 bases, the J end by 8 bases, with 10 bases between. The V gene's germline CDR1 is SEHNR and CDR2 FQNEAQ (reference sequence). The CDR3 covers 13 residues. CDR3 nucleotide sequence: TGTGCCAGCAGCTTAGCACAGGTTAGCGGCTACACCTTC. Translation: CASSLAQVSGYTF.

The CDR3 is CASSSARAGFYGYTF. The CDR3 nucleotides read TGTGCCAGCAGCTCGGCTAGGGCAGGGTTCTATGGCTACACCTTC. The rearrangement links TRBV5-4 to TRBJ1-2; a possible D gene is TRBD1 (5 bases). From germline, CDR1 is SGHNT and CDR2 YYREEE (reference sequence). V lost 3 bases, J lost 4 bases, and 16 bases lay in between. The CDR3 is 15 residues long.